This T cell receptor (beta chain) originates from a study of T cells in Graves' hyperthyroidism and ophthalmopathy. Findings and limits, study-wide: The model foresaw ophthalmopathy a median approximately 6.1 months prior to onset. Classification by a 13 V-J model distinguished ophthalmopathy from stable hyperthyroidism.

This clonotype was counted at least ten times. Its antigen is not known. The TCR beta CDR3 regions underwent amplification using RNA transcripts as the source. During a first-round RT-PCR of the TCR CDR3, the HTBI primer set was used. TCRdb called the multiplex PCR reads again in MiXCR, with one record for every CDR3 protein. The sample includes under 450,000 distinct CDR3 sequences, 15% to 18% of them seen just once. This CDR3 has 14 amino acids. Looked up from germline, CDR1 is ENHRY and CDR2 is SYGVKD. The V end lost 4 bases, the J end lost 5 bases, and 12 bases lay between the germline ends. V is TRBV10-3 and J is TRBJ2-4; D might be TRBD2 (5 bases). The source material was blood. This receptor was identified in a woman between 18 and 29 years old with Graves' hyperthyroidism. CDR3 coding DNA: TGTGCCATCAGTGTCGAGGGATTGGAAAACATTCAGTACTTC. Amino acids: CAISVEGLENIQYF.